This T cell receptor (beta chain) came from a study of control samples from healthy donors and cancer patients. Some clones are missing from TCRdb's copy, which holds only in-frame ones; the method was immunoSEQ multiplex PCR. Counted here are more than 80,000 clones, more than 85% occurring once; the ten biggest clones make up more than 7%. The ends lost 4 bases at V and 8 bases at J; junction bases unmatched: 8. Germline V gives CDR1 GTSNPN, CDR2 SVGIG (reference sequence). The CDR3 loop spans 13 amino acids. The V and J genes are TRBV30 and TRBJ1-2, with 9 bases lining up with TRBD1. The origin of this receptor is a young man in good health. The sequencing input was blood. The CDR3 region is CAWILQGARGYTF. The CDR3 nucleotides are TGTGCCTGGATCTTACAGGGGGCGCGGGGCTACACCTTC.